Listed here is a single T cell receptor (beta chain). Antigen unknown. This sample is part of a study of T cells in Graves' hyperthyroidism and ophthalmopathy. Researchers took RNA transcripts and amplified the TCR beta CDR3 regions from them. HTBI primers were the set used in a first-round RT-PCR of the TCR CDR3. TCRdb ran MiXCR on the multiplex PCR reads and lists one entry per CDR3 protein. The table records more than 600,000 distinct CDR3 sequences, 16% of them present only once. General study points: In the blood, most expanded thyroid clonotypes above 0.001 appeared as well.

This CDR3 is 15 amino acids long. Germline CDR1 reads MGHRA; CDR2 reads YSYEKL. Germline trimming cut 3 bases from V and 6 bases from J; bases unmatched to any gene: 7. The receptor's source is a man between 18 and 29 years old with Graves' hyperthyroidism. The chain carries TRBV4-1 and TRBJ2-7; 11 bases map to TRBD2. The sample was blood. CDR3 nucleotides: TGCGCCAGCAGCCATAGCGGGAGGGCCGGGGGCGAGCAGTACTTC. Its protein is CASSHSGRAGGEQYF.